These 10 T cell receptor beta chains originate from one sample sequenced in a study of T cell repertoires in cytomegalovirus infection. Via MiXCR, TCRdb re-called the reads, giving one row per CDR3 protein. The sample records 170,000 or so distinct CDR3 sequences, around 14% being singletons. Sequences were obtained from PBMCs. The receptors were sampled from a human donor in good health (CMV status not recorded). Some clones in this sample may be carry-over from other donors' samples.

This chain uses TRBV6-4 with TRBJ2-1; 10 positions agree with TRBD1. The CDR3 has 16 residues. Germline CDR1 reads MRHNA; CDR2 reads SNTAGT. Losses at the gene ends were 2 bases for V and 4 bases for J; bases not matched to a gene: 5. The CDR3 sequence is CASSDTDRGPYNEQFF. In DNA form, the CDR3 reads TGTGCCAGCAGTGACACCGACAGGGGGCCATACAATGAGCAGTTCTTC.

In this sample, this clonotype turned up a few times. CDR3 protein: CASSLGSNGAEETQYF. DNA of the CDR3: TGTGCCAGCAGCTTGGGGTCTAACGGGGCCGAAGAGACCCAGTACTTC. The chain links TRBV5-4 to TRBJ2-5; D could derive from TRBD1 or TRBD2 (5 bases each). This CDR3 spans 16 amino acids. Germline CDR1 is SGHNT and CDR2 is YYREEE (reference sequence). The V gene lost 0 bases and the J gene lost 3 bases, with 15 bases spanning the gap.

Concerning this clonotype itself: A read error may be the cause here, since a much bigger clone is one base away. The J gene is TRBJ2-5, the V gene TRBV7-6, with D possibly called TRBD1 or TRBD2 (5 bases each). The CDR3 spans 14 residues. Trimming took off 6 bases at V and 0 bases at J, with 11 bases between the two ends. CDR1 and CDR2 from the germline V gene are SGHVS and FNYEAQ. The CDR3 loop is CASRGERHQETQYF. In DNA form, the CDR3 reads TGTGCCAGCAGGGGGGAGAGACACCAAGAGACCCAGTACTTC.

This chain joins TRBV4-1 and TRBJ1-5; 8 bases are a match to TRBD1. Germline CDR1 MGHRA, CDR2 YSYEKL. After removal of 3 bases from V and 11 bases from J, the junction contained 15 bases not matched to a gene. The CDR3 has 16 amino acids. The DNA of the CDR3 is TGCGCCAGCAGCCAGGGTTTCGACAGGGGCGGAGGGGCCCAGCATTTT. Translated: CASSQGFDRGGGAQHF.

This chain joins TRBV28 and TRBJ1-2, with D uncertain. The CDR3 spans 14 residues. From germline, CDR1 is MDHEN and CDR2 SYDVKM. With 5 bases removed from V and 5 bases from J, the gap between germline ends came to 15 bases. The CDR3 loop reads CASSPGLGNYGYTF. CDR3 DNA: TGTGCCAGCAGTCCCGGACTGGGAAATTATGGCTACACCTTC.

This clonotype was observed at least ten times. This chain links TRBV7-3 with TRBJ2-1; 7 bases are a match to TRBD2. The CDR3 is 14 amino acids. Losses at the gene ends were 7 bases for V and 6 bases for J; bases not matched to a gene: 9. Germline V gene sequence: CDR1 SGHTA, CDR2 FQGTGA. CDR3 nucleotide sequence: TGTGCCAGCACGGACCTTAGCGGGTCCAATGAGCAGTTCTTC. It codes for CASTDLSGSNEQFF.

V usage is TRBV30 and J usage is TRBJ2-1, with D possibly matching TRBD2 (7 bases). The CDR3 has 14 residues. The germline V and J ends were trimmed by 0 bases and 5 bases, with 11 bases remaining between them. CDR1 is GTSNPN, CDR2 SVGIG, per germline (reference sequence). The CDR3 coding sequence is TGTGCCTGGAGTGTAGGGGGGGGGCACAATGAGCAGTTCTTC. Its translation is CAWSVGGGHNEQFF.

Comments on this clonotype: A read error may explain this, as a much larger clone is one base away. The chain couples TRBV12-3 or TRBV12-4 to TRBJ2-7; D ambiguous. CDR3 length equals 12 residues. The V gene lost 6 bases and the J gene lost 0 bases, with 6 bases spanning the gap. For the CDR3, the DNA is TGTGCCAGCAGCCATAGCTCCTACGAGCAGTACTTC. Translated: CASSHSSYEQYF.

The V and J genes are TRBV28 and TRBJ2-1, with a weak D call TRBD2 (5 bases). The CDR3 has 13 residues. Germline V gives CDR1 MDHEN, CDR2 SYDVKM. V was clipped by 5 bases and J by 9 bases, with 14 bases between them. DNA of the CDR3: TGTGCCAGCAGTCACTATGGACTGAGTGAGCAGTTCTTC. This sequence encodes CASSHYGLSEQFF.

In this sample, this clonotype turned up a few times. The rearrangement uses TRBV19 and TRBJ1-1, with 7 nucleotides matching TRBD1. V shed 5 bases and J 3 bases; nucleotides not matched to a gene: 3. The CDR3 spans 13 residues. Germline V gene lookup returns CDR1 LNHDA and CDR2 SQIVND (reference sequence). This chain's CDR3 is CASSGGQYTEAFF. In DNA form, the CDR3 reads TGTGCCAGTAGTGGGGGACAGTACACTGAAGCTTTCTTT.